This passage covers 18 T cell receptor beta chains from one sample sequenced in a study of CD8 T cells in Susac syndrome. Reverse transcription of roughly 0.5 to 1 ug RNA was performed with random hexamers. TCRdb redid the calling of the immunoSEQ multiplex PCR reads with MiXCR, one entry per CDR3 protein. The sample shows around 180,000 distinct CDR3 sequences, approximately 95% of them seen only once. The sample comprised CD8+ T cells from PBMCs. Source of these receptors: a human donor with multiple sclerosis.

The chain combines TRBV12-5 with TRBJ2-7, with a possible D match to TRBD1 (6 bases). Germline-derived CDR1 and CDR2 are LGHNT and FRNRAP. Between the trimmed V and J ends, which lost 6 bases and 0 bases, there was a span of 15 bases. This CDR3 region has 15 residues. The CDR3 here is CASGPQSGASYEQYF. In DNA form, the CDR3 reads TGTGCTAGTGGCCCACAGTCAGGGGCCTCCTACGAGCAGTACTTC. The full variable domain, its missing parts supplied by reference TRBV12-5 and TRBJ2-7, is DARVTQTPRHKVTEMGQEVTMRCQPILGHNTVFWYRQTMMQGLELLAYFRNRAPLDDSGMPKDRFSAEMPDATLATLKIQPSEPRDSAVYFCASGPQSGASYEQYFGPGTRLTVT.

This chain links TRBV29-1 with TRBJ1-1; D ambiguous. Between the trimmed V and J ends, which lost 6 bases and 0 bases, there was a span of 8 bases. Per germline, CDR1 SQVTM and CDR2 ANQGSEA. The CDR3 sequence is 12 residues long. The CDR3 DNA reads TGCAGCGTGAAGGGTCTGAACACTGAAGCTTTCTTT. Its translation: CSVKGLNTEAFF.

The chain combines TRBV9 with TRBJ2-1, with 8 positions matching TRBD2. The CDR3 is 19 residues long. Germline V CDR1 and CDR2: SGDLS, YYNGEE. Trimming cost V 6 bases and J 0 bases; bases outside gene matches: 17. CDR3 loop: CASNPGGGLGRGSYNEQFF. The CDR3 DNA sequence: TGTGCCAGCAATCCCGGAGGCGGTCTCGGGAGGGGCTCCTACAATGAGCAGTTCTTC. Supplemented by reference TRBV9 and TRBJ2-1, the full variable domain reads DSGVTQTPKHLITATGQRVTLRCSPRSGDLSVYWYQQSLDQGLQFLIQYYNGEERAKGNILERFSAQQFPDLHSELNLSSLELGDSALYFCASNPGGGLGRGSYNEQFFGPGTRLTVL.

J is TRBJ1-1 and V is TRBV5-4; D remains ambiguous. The CDR3 is 13 residues long. V gave up 6 bases and J gave up 1 base, with 10 bases separating them. Germline CDR1 and CDR2: SGHNT and YYREEE (reference sequence). CDR3 protein: CASTGGPNTEAFF. DNA for the CDR3: TGTGCCAGCACGGGAGGACCGAACACTGAAGCTTTCTTT.

The chain is built from TRBV10-3 and TRBJ1-2; TRBD1 might be the D (5 bases). Germline V CDR1 and CDR2: ENHRY, SYGVKD. The CDR3 has 12 amino acids. The V end lost 10 bases, the J end lost 4 bases, and 13 bases lay between the germline ends. CDR3 amino acids: CATEGRLYGYTF. DNA for the CDR3: TGTGCCACGGAGGGACGGCTCTATGGCTACACCTTC.

The table lists this clonotype with a few counts. This chain uses TRBV7-9 with TRBJ2-1; weak D call: TRBD1 (6 bases). The V end lost 4 bases, the J end lost 7 bases, and 8 bases lay between the germline ends. Germline CDR1 reads SEHNR; CDR2 reads FQNEAQ (reference sequence). The CDR3 extends over 12 amino acids. CDR3 sequence: CASSSQGNEQFF. The CDR3, as DNA: TGTGCCAGCAGCTCCCAGGGGAATGAGCAGTTCTTC. Variable domain in full (rest from reference TRBV7-9 and TRBJ2-1): DTGVSQNPRHKITKRGQNVTFRCDPISEHNRLYWYRQTLGQGPEFLTYFQNEAQLEKSRLLSDRFSAERPKGSFSTLEIQRTEQGDSAMYLCASSSQGNEQFFGPGTRLTVL.

The chain carries TRBV28 and TRBJ2-1; 10 nucleotides agree with TRBD2. The J segment lost 7 bases and the V segment lost 11 bases, leaving 11 bases of the junction unmatched. Looked up from germline, CDR1 is MDHEN and CDR2 is SYDVKM. This CDR3 has 14 amino acids. The CDR3 nucleotides read TGTGCCGCGGGGCTAGCGGGAGATGGGAATGAGCAGTTCTTC. Protein product: CAAGLAGDGNEQFF.

The V and J genes are TRBV27 and TRBJ1-5, with D possibly matching TRBD1 (6 bases). Germline CDR1 MNHEY, CDR2 SMNVEV (reference sequence). The V end lost 5 bases, the J end lost 6 bases, and 14 bases lay between the germline ends. This CDR3 is built from 14 residues. The CDR3 sequence: CASSHRELSQPQHF. CDR3 DNA: TGTGCCAGCAGTCACAGGGAATTGAGTCAGCCCCAGCATTTT.

This chain uses TRBV28 with TRBJ2-7; 10 nucleotides match TRBD2. Germline loops: CDR1 MDHEN, CDR2 SYDVKM. V lost 6 bases and J lost 5; bases outside the gene matches: 10. CDR3 length equals 15 residues. CDR3 sequence (DNA): TGTGCCAGCAGGCCACTGGGGACTAGCGTAGACGAGCAGTACTTC. Translation: CASRPLGTSVDEQYF.

This clonotype has only one observation. The J gene is TRBJ1-4, the V gene TRBV9; D not certain. V lost 1 base to trimming and J lost 5 bases, with 9 bases between them. CDR1 and CDR2 from the germline V gene are SGDLS and YYNGEE. The CDR3 totals 14 residues. The CDR3 region is CASSVSGRNEKLFF. The CDR3 DNA sequence: TGTGCCAGCAGCGTATCGGGCCGGAATGAAAAACTGTTTTTT.

The CDR3 coding sequence is TGTGCCAGCAGGGAGCAGTACTTC. This codes for CASREQYF. The chain couples TRBV2 to TRBJ2-7; D is uncertain. The CDR3 runs to 8 residues. V dropped 6 bases and J dropped 7 bases, with 1 base sitting between them. Per germline, CDR1 SNHLY and CDR2 FYNNEI.

This clonotype was recorded once. The chain recombines TRBV28 with TRBJ2-7; D is ambiguous. Trimming removed 8 bases at V and 7 bases at J, with 21 bases between. This CDR3 is built from 14 residues. Germline V gene data show CDR1 as MDHEN and CDR2 as SYDVKM. CDR3 in DNA: TGTGCCAGCTGCCGCCCGAAATTATCCCAAGAGCAGTACTTC. Amino acid sequence: CASCRPKLSQEQYF.

The chain carries TRBV15 and TRBJ2-7; possible D gene TRBD2, 6 bases. Germline V gives CDR1 LNHNV, CDR2 YYDKDF (reference sequence). This CDR3 is built from 15 residues. V shed 0 bases and J shed 2 bases, with 11 bases lying between them. The CDR3: CATSRDGGSAYEQYF. The DNA for the CDR3 is TGTGCCACCAGCAGAGACGGGGGATCGGCCTACGAGCAGTACTTC.

The V and J genes are TRBV28 and TRBJ2-1; TRBD2 aligns across 7 bases. After removal of 5 bases from V and 3 bases from J, the junction contained 7 bases not matched to a gene. Germline loops: CDR1 MDHEN, CDR2 SYDVKM. CDR3 length: 15 amino acids. The CDR3 protein is CASSTQRDYYNEQFF. As DNA, the CDR3 is TGTGCCAGCAGTACCCAGCGGGATTACTACAATGAGCAGTTCTTC.

The chain employs TRBV19 and TRBJ2-1; TRBD2 might be the D (6 bases). Germline CDR1 LNHDA, CDR2 SQIVND (reference sequence). There are 13 residues in the CDR3. V was pared by 5 bases and J by 8 bases, with 13 bases between. CDR3 protein: CASSLPRGDEQFF. The CDR3 bases are TGTGCCAGTAGTTTGCCCCGCGGGGATGAGCAGTTCTTC.

This chain connects TRBV29-1 to TRBJ2-1; 12 bases line up with TRBD2. Looked up from germline, CDR1 is SQVTM and CDR2 is ANQGSEA. J lost 7 bases, V lost 4 bases, and 5 bases had no gene match. This CDR3 comprises 14 residues. This chain's CDR3 is CSVVSSGGANEQFF. Written as DNA, the CDR3 is TGCAGCGTTGTTTCTAGCGGGGGGGCGAATGAGCAGTTCTTC.

The sample holds one count of this clonotype. The DNA for the CDR3 is TGTGCCAGCAGCGGGGGGACATCCACTAGCACAGATACGCAGTATTTT. It is translated as CASSGGTSTSTDTQYF. The chain has TRBV9 and TRBJ2-3, with D possibly TRBD1 on 6 matching bases. The V gene lost 3 bases and the J gene lost 0 bases, with 14 bases spanning the gap. The CDR3 sequence is 16 residues long. Per the germline V gene, CDR1 is SGDLS and CDR2 is YYNGEE.

This clonotype was seen just once. The rearrangement uses TRBV7-8 and TRBJ1-1; D gene unclear. Trimming took 3 bases from V and 1 from J, leaving 9 bases between them. Germline-derived CDR1 and CDR2 are SGHVS and FQNEAQ. This CDR3 has 14 residues. The CDR3 sequence: CASSLRARNTEAFF. As DNA, the CDR3 is TGTGCCAGCAGCTTGAGGGCCAGGAACACTGAAGCTTTCTTT.